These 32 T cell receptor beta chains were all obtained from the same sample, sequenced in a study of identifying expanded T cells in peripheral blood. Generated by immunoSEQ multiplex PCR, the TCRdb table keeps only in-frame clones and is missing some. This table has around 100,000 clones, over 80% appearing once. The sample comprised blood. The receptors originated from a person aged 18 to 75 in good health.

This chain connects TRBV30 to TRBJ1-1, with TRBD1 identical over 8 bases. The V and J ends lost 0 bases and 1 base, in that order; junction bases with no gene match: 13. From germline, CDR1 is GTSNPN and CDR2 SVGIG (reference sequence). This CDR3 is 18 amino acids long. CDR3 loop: CAWSVRRQGTVENTEAFF. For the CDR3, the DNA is TGTGCCTGGAGTGTAAGACGACAGGGGACTGTGGAGAACACTGAAGCTTTCTTT. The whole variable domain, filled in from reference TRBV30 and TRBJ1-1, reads SQTIHQWPATLVQPVGSPLSLECTVEGTSNPNLYWYRQAAGRGLQLLFYSVGIGQISSEVPQNLSASRPQDRQFILSSKKLLLSDSGFYLCAWSVRRQGTVENTEAFFGQGTRLTVV.

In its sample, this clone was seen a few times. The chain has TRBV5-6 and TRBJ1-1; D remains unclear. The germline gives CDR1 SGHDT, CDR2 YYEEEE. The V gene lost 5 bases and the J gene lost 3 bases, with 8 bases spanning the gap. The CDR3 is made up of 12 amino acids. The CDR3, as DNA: TGTGCCAGCAGAAAAAGTGACACTGAAGCTTTCTTT. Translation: CASRKSDTEAFF. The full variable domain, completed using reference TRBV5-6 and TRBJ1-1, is DAGVTQSPTHLIKTRGQQVTLRCSPKSGHDTVSWYQQALGQGPQFIFQYYEEEERQRGNFPDRFSGHQFPNYSSELNVNALLLGDSALYLCASRKSDTEAFFGQGTRLTVV.

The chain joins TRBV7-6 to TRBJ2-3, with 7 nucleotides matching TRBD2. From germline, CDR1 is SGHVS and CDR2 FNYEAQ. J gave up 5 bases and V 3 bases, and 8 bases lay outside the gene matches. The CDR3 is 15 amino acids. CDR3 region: CASSLLVGGIDTQYF. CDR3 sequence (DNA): TGTGCCAGCAGCTTGTTGGTGGGAGGGATAGATACGCAGTATTTT.

CDR3 nucleotide sequence: TGCGCCAGCAGCGTACAGGGGGTTGAGCGAGCTTTCTTT. Protein: CASSVQGVERAFF. The chain combines TRBV4-1 with TRBJ1-1, with 8 bases aligning to TRBD1. Looked up from germline, CDR1 is MGHRA and CDR2 is YSYEKL. The J segment lost 10 bases and the V segment lost 5 bases, leaving 9 bases of the junction unmatched. This CDR3 has 13 amino acids.

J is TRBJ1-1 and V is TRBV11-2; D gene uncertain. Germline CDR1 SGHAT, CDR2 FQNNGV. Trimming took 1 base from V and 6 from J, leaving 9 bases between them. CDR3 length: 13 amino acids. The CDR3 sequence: CASSLVPGSEAFF. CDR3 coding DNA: TGTGCCAGCAGCTTAGTTCCTGGTTCTGAAGCTTTCTTT. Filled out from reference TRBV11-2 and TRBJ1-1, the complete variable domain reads EAGVAQSPRYKIIEKRQSVAFWCNPISGHATLYWYQQILGQGPKLLIQFQNNGVVDDSQLPKDRFSAERLKGVDSTLKIQPAKLEDSAVYLCASSLVPGSEAFFGQGTRLTVV.

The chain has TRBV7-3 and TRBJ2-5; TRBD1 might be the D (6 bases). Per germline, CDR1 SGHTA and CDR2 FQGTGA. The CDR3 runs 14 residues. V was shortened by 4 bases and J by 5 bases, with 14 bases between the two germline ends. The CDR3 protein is CASSSGQPGETQYF. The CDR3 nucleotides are TGTGCCAGCAGCTCGGGACAACCTGGGGAGACCCAGTACTTC.

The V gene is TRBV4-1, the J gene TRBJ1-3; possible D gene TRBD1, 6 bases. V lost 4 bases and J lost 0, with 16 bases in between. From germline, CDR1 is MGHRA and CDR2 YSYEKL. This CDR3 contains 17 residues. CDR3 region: CASSPNAGTPSGNTIYF. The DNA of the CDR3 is TGCGCCAGCAGCCCCAACGCCGGGACACCCTCTGGAAACACCATATATTTT.

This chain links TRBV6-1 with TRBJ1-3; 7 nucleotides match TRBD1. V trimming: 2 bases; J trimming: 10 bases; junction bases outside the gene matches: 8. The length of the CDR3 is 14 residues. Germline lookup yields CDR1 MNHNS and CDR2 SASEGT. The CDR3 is CASSEKWTGGTIYF. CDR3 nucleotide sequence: TGTGCCAGCAGTGAAAAGTGGACAGGAGGAACCATATATTTT.

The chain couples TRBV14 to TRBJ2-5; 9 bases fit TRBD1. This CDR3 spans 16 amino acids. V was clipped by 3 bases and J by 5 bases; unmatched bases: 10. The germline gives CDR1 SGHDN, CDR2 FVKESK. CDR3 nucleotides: TGTGCCAGCAGCCAGAATCTCCGACAGGGGGGGGAGACCCAGTACTTC. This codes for CASSQNLRQGGETQYF.

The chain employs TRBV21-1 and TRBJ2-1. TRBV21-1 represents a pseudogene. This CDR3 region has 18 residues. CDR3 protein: CASSETRRLLSSYNEQFF. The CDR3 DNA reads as TGTGCCAGCAGCGAAACCCGTCGGCTACTTAGCTCCTACAATGAGCAGTTCTTC.

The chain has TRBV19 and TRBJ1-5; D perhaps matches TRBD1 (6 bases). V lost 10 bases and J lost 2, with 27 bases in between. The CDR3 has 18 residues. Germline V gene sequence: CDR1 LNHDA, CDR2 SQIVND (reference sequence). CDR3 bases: TGTGCCACCACCGGGGGGGCTTCCCTGGGTGGCCGCAATCAGCCCCAGCATTTT. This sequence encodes CATTGGASLGGRNQPQHF.

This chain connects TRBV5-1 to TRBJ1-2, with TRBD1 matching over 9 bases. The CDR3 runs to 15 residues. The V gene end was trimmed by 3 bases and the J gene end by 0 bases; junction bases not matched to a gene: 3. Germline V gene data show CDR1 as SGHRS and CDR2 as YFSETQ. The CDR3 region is CASSYDRGANYGYTF. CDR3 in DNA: TGCGCCAGCAGCTACGACAGGGGGGCTAACTATGGCTACACCTTC.

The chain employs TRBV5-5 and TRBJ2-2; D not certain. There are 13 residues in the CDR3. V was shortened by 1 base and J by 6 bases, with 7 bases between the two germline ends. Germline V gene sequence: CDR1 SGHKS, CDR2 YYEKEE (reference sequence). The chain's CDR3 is CASSLNPPGELFF. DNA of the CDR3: TGTGCCAGCAGCTTGAATCCCCCCGGGGAGCTGTTTTTT.

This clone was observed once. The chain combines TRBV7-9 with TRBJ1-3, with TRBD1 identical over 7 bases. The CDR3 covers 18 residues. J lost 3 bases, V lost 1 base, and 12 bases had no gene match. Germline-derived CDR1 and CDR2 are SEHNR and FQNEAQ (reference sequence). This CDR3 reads CASSLVGTDRAYGNTIYF. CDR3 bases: TGTGCCAGCAGCTTAGTGGGGACCGACAGGGCTTATGGAAACACCATATATTTT.

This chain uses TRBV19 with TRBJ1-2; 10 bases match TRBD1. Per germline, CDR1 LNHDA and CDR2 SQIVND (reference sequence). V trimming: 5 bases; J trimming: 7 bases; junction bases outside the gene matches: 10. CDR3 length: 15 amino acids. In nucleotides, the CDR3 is TGTGCCAGTAGTCTAAACCCGGGACAGGGGCTTGGCTACACCTTC. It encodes CASSLNPGQGLGYTF.

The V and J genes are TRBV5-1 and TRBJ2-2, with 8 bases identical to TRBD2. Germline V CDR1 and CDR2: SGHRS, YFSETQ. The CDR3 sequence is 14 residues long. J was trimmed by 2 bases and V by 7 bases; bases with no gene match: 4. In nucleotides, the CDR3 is TGCGCCAGCCATGCGGGGGGAAACACCGGGGAGCTGTTTTTT. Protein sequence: CASHAGGNTGELFF.

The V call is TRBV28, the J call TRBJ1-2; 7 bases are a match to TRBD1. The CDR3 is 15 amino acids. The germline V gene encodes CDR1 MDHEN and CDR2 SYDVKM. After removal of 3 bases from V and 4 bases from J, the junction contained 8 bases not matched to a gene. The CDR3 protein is CASSFLGAGGYGYTF. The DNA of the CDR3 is TGTGCCAGCAGTTTTCTTGGGGCAGGGGGCTATGGCTACACCTTC.

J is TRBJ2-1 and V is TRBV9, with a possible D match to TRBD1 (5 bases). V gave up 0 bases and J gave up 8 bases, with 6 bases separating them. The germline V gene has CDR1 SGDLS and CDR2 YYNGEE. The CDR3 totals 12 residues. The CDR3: CASSVVQDEQFF. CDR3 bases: TGTGCCAGCAGCGTAGTACAGGATGAGCAGTTCTTC.

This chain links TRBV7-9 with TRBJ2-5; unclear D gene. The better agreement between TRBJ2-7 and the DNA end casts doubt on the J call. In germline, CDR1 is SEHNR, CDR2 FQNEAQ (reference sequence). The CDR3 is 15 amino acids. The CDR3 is CASSKGATEAYEQYF. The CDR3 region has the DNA TGTGCCAGCAGCAAAGGCGCCACAGAAGCCTACGAGCAGTACTTC.

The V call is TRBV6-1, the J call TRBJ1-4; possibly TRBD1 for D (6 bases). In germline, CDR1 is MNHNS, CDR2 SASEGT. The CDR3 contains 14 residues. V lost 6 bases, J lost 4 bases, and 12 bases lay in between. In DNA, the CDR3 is TGTGCCAGCAGCCCGACAGGAAATAATGAAAAACTGTTTTTT. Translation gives CASSPTGNNEKLFF.

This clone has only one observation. The CDR3 sequence: CASSLGGGHYNEQFF. In nucleotides, the CDR3 is TGCGCCAGCAGCCTGGGGGGAGGGCACTACAATGAGCAGTTCTTC. The chain links TRBV4-1 to TRBJ2-1; 7 bases align to TRBD2. The CDR3 loop spans 15 amino acids. In germline, CDR1 is MGHRA, CDR2 YSYEKL. V shed 4 bases and J 3 bases; nucleotides not matched to a gene: 6.

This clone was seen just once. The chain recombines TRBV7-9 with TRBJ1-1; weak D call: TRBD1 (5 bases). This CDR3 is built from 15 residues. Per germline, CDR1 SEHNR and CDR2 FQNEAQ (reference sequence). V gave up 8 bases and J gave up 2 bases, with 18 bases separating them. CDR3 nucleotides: TGTGCCAGCGGGGAATACCGGCAGGGCAACACTGAAGCTTTCTTT. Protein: CASGEYRQGNTEAFF. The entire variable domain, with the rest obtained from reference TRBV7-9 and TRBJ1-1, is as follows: DTGVSQNPRHKITKRGQNVTFRCDPISEHNRLYWYRQTLGQGPEFLTYFQNEAQLEKSRLLSDRFSAERPKGSFSTLEIQRTEQGDSAMYLCASGEYRQGNTEAFFGQGTRLTVV.

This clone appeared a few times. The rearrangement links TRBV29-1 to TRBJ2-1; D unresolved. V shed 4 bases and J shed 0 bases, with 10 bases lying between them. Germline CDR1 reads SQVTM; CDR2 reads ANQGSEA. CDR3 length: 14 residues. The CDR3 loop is CSVAPQSSYNEQFF. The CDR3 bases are TGCAGCGTTGCGCCCCAGAGCTCCTACAATGAGCAGTTCTTC.

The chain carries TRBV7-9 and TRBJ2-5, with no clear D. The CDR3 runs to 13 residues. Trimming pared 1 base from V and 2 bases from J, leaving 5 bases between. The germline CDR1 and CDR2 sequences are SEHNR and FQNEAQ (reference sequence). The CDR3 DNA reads TGTGCCAGCAGCTTAGGGAGACAAGAGACCCAGTACTTC. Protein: CASSLGRQETQYF.

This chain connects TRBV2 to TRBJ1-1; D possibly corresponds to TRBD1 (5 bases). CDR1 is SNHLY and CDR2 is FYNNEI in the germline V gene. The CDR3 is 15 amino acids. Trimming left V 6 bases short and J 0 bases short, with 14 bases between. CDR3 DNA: TGTGCCAGCAGGTACACAGGATCAATGAACACTGAAGCTTTCTTT. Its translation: CASRYTGSMNTEAFF.

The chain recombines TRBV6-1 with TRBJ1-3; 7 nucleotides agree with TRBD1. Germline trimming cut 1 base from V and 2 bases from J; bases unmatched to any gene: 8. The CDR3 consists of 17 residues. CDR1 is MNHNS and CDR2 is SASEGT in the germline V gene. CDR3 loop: CASSEGLLTGAGNTIYF. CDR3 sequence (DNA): TGTGCCAGCAGTGAAGGGCTCCTAACAGGGGCTGGAAACACCATATATTTT.

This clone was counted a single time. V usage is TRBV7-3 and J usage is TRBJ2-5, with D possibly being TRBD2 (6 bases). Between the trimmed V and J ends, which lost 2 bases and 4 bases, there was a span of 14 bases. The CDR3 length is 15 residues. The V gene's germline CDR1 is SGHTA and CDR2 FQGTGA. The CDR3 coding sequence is TGTGCCAGCAGCTTAGGAGGGACGAGTTCAGAGACCCAGTACTTC. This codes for CASSLGGTSSETQYF.

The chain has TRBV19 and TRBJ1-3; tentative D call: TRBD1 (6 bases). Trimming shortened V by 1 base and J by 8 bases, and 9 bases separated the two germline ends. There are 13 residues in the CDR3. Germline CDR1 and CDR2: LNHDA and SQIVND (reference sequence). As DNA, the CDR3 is TGTGCCAGTAGTATAGCGGCAGGGGACACCATATATTTT. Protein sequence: CASSIAAGDTIYF. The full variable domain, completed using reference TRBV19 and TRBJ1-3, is DGGITQSPKYLFRKEGQNVTLSCEQNLNHDAMYWYRQDPGQGLRLIYYSQIVNDFQKGDIAEGYSVSREKKESFPLTVTSAQKNPTAFYLCASSIAAGDTIYFGEGSWLTVV.

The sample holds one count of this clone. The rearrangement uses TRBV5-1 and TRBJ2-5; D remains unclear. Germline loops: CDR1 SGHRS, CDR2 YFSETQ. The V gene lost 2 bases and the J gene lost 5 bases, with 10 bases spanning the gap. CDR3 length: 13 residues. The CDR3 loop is CASSFTRLETQYF. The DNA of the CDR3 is TGCGCCAGCAGCTTTACCCGCCTGGAGACCCAGTACTTC. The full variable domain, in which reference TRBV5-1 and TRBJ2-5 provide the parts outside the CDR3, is KAGVTQTPRYLIKTRGQQVTLSCSPISGHRSVSWYQQTPGQGLQFLFEYFSETQRNKGNFPGRFSGRQFSNSRSEMNVSTLELGDSALYLCASSFTRLETQYFGPGTRLLVL.

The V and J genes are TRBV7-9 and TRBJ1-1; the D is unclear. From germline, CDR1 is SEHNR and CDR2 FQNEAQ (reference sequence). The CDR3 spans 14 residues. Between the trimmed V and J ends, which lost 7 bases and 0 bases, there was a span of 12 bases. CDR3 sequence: CASTYSYLNTEAFF. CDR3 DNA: TGTGCCAGCACCTACAGCTATCTGAACACTGAAGCTTTCTTT.

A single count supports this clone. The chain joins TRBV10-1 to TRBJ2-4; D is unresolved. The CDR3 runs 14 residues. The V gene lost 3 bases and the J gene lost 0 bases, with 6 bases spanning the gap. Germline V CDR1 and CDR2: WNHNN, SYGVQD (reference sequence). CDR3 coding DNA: TGCGCCAGCAGTGACAGCATAGCCAAAAACATTCAGTACTTC. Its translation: CASSDSIAKNIQYF.

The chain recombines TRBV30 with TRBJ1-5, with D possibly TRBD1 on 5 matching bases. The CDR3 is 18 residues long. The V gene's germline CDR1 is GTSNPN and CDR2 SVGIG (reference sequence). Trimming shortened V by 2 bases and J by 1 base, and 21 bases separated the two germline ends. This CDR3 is CAWSWGGAGGWSNQPQHF. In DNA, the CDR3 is TGTGCCTGGAGTTGGGGTGGGGCTGGGGGATGGAGCAATCAGCCCCAGCATTTT.